A selection of T cell receptor beta chains follows, all from one sample in a study of T cells after yellow fever vaccination. Each CDR3 protein gets one entry after TCRdb re-called the 5' RACE reads with MiXCR. The sample gives roughly 240,000 distinct CDR3 sequences, 5.5% to 8.5% of which show up once; 1.1% is in the top ten. The sequencing here drew on CD4+ T cells sorted from PBMCs, taken on the day of the yellow fever booster vaccination. The receptor source for this set is a young man who received the YFV17D yellow fever vaccine. Both conserved end residues are part of each CDR3.

CSARDQRGVETQYF,TRBJ2-5,TRBV20-1
CASNTGQASSRPEAFF,TRBJ1-1,TRBV6-1
CAISGMGLYNEQFF,TRBJ2-1,TRBV10-3
CASSLGRGNVFAFF,TRBJ1-1,TRBV7-2
CAISESRLTGPEQYF,TRBJ2-7,TRBV10-3
CASSLELAGGPPQYF,TRBJ2-5,TRBV7-2
CASSSAYAGDTQYF,TRBJ2-3,TRBV5-1
CSGRFGGAPYEQYF,TRBJ2-7,TRBV20-1
CASSSPPGQGAVEQFF,TRBJ2-1,TRBV28
CASSPSPFPGSSTDTQYF,TRBJ2-3,TRBV11-2
CASSTRALGGIITDTQYF,TRBJ2-3,TRBV11-2
CASRGAGEWNIQYF,TRBJ2-4,TRBV19
CASSLLTSGRAGTGELFF,TRBJ2-2,TRBV11-2
CASSLRITRRPNYGYTF,TRBJ1-2,TRBV5-6
CASSVHETEAFF,TRBJ1-1,TRBV9
CASSAGLAGDNEQFF,TRBJ2-1,TRBV18
CASSYSRRATYNEQFF,TRBJ2-1,TRBV6-2/TRBV6-3
CASRIDTQYF,TRBJ2-3,TRBV6-2/TRBV6-3
CARQGAGETQYF,TRBJ2-5,TRBV2
CASSPPGGPEREQFF,TRBJ2-1,TRBV12-3/TRBV12-4
CASRQPVGDTQYF,TRBJ2-3,TRBV6-1
CASSQRTDRLDEQFF,TRBJ2-1,TRBV11-3
CASSRGDKLQETQYF,TRBJ2-5,TRBV7-9
CASISANYGYTF,TRBJ1-2,TRBV6-5
CASSYPVAGIAKNIQYF,TRBJ2-4,TRBV6-2/TRBV6-3
CASSQGADNEQFF,TRBJ2-1,TRBV14
CASRKWTTDTQYF,TRBJ2-3,TRBV7-2
CASGAGVTEQFF,TRBJ2-1,TRBV6-5
CASSLMTSVVSNEQFF,TRBJ2-1,TRBV7-2
CASSQDRAAYEQYF,TRBJ2-7,TRBV3-1
CSASEQGGQPQHF,TRBJ1-5,TRBV20-1
CATSDLTGAAGTGELFF,TRBJ2-2,TRBV24-1
CASSLEREETQYF,TRBJ2-5,TRBV12-3/TRBV12-4
CASSAGGTGGFFGQFF,TRBJ2-1,TRBV5-1
CASSQIVSGSNEQYF,TRBJ2-7,TRBV5-1
CASSRTVSYEQYF,TRBJ2-7,TRBV19
CSAWTSVGLDTQYF,TRBJ2-3,TRBV20-1
CASSRTRRGTKYQETQYF,TRBJ2-5,TRBV5-1
CSARDPGQGSYEQYF,TRBJ2-7,TRBV20-1
CASSLAGGVGKTYNEQFF,TRBJ2-1,TRBV11-1